This TCR beta chain was documented in a study of blood T cells in healthy people across ages. Study outcomes and limitations: Significant beta diversity loss was already apparent by age roughly 40, declining roughly linearly. It was not possible, with unsorted PBMCs, to conclusively compare naive and antigen-experienced cells.

Trimming shortened V by 3 bases and J by 0 bases, and 8 bases separated the two germline ends. The CDR3 covers 15 residues. The germline V gene encodes CDR1 ENHRY and CDR2 SYGVKD. As to this clonotype: The antigen is unknown.

Sample-barcoded 5' priming and a J-beta primer mix drove a second PCR of roughly 7 to 11 cycles. A single record per CDR3 protein comes from TCRdb applying MiXCR to the 5' RACE reads. The repertoire holds 750,000 to 950,000 distinct CDR3 sequences, roughly 24% seen once, with less than 3.5% in the top ten. These same records also appear under a second study, on T cells of mothers and their children.

The chain couples TRBV10-3 to TRBJ1-4; unclear D gene. This TCR derives from a boy aged 5-17 years in good health. Sequenced input: blood. In DNA, the CDR3 is TGTGCCATCAGTGATAGGAGAGCAACTAATGAAAAACTGTTTTTT. Protein: CAISDRRATNEKLFF.